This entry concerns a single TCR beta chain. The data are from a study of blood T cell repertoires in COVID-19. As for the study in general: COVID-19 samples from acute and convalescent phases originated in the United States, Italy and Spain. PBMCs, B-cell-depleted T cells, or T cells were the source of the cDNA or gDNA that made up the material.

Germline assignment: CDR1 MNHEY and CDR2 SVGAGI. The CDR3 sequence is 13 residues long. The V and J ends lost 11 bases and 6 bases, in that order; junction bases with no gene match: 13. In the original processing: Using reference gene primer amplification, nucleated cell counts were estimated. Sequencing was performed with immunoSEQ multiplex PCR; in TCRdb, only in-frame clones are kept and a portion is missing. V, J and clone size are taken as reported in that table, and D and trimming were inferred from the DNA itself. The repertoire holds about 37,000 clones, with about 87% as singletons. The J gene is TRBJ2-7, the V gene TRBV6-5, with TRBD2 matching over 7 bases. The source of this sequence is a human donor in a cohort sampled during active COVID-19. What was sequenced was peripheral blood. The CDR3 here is CAAGADSASEQYF. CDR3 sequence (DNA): TGTGCCGCGGGAGCAGACTCTGCGTCCGAGCAGTACTTC.